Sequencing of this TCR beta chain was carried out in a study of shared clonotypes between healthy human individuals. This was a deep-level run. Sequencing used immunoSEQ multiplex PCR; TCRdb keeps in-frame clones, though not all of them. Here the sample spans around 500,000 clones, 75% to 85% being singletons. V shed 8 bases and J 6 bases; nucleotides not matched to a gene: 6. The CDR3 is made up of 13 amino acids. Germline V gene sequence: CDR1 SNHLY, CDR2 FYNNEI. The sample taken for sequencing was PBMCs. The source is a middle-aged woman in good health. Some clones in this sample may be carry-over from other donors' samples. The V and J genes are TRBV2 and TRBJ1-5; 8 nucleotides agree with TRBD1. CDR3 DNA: TGTGCCAGCCGCTACAGGGGGAGTCAGCCCCAGCATTTT. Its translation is CASRYRGSQPQHF.